These 31 T cell receptor beta chains share one sample of origin, sequenced in a study of shared clonotypes between healthy human individuals. Data came from immunoSEQ multiplex PCR; TCRdb stores just in-frame clones and leaves some out. Of 2.5 million or so clones listed, approximately 94% are singletons. The specimen was naive CD4+ T cells sorted from blood. Subset of the sample: CD45RA+ positively selected. Receptors originate from a man younger than 35 in good health.

The chain uses TRBV6-4 and TRBJ1-2; D gene uncertain. The CDR3 covers 14 residues. Between the trimmed V and J ends, which lost 0 bases and 2 bases, there was a span of 7 bases. Germline V gives CDR1 MRHNA, CDR2 SNTAGT. The CDR3 nucleotides are TGTGCCAGCAGTGACTCGCCAGGCAACTATGGCTACACCTTC. This codes for CASSDSPGNYGYTF.

This chain joins TRBV19 and TRBJ1-5; tentative D call: TRBD1 (5 bases). CDR3 size: 15 residues. Germline V gives CDR1 LNHDA, CDR2 SQIVND (reference sequence). Trimming removed 6 bases at V and 7 bases at J, with 19 bases between. CDR3 nucleotide sequence: TGTGCCAGTAGCATCGGACTCATGGCAGGGCAGCCCCAGCATTTT. The encoded protein is CASSIGLMAGQPQHF.

This sequence joins TRBV11-2 and TRBJ2-1, with a possible D match to TRBD2 (6 bases). CDR3 size: 17 residues. Trimming removed 1 base from V and 7 bases from J, with 20 bases in between. Looked up from germline, CDR1 is SGHAT and CDR2 is FQNNGV. The CDR3, as DNA: TGTGCCAGCAGCTTAGTTTATAGCGGTACCGTAGCGAATGAGCAGTTCTTC. Translating it yields CASSLVYSGTVANEQFF.

V usage is TRBV23-1 and J usage is TRBJ1-5; unclear D gene. TRBV23-1 is reported as an ORF; its role is uncertain. V was trimmed by 0 bases and J by 7 bases, leaving 10 bases between them. This CDR3 comprises 14 residues. The chain's CDR3 is CASSQSGRVQPQHF. The CDR3 DNA is TGCGCCAGCAGTCAATCGGGGAGGGTCCAGCCCCAGCATTTT.

The chain is built from TRBV5-5 and TRBJ1-4; TRBD1 is a possible D gene (5 bases). CDR1 is SGHKS and CDR2 is YYEKEE in the germline V gene (reference sequence). Trimming pared 3 bases from V and 4 bases from J, leaving 7 bases between. This CDR3 has 13 residues. Here the CDR3 reads CASSSGLNEKLFF. The CDR3 nucleotides read TGTGCCAGCAGCTCGGGACTTAATGAAAAACTGTTTTTT.

This sequence joins TRBV7-8 and TRBJ1-1; D is undetermined. CDR3 length: 14 residues. V was trimmed by 5 bases and J by 1 base, leaving 11 bases between them. CDR1 is SGHVS and CDR2 is FQNEAQ in the germline V gene. CDR3 amino acids: CASSPGAGNTEAFF. The CDR3 DNA sequence: TGTGCCAGCAGCCCGGGAGCTGGGAACACTGAAGCTTTCTTT.

Only one count was recorded for this clone. The rearrangement joins TRBV7-9 to TRBJ2-7, with D unresolved. The V end lost 3 bases, the J end lost 0 bases, and 12 bases lay between the germline ends. The length of the CDR3 is 15 residues. The germline V gene encodes CDR1 SEHNR and CDR2 FQNEAQ (reference sequence). The CDR3 DNA follows: TGTGCCAGCAGCTTTAGCCCTTATAGCTCCTACGAGCAGTACTTC. Protein product: CASSFSPYSSYEQYF.

The table lists this clone with a count of one. One base away lies a much larger clone, so this may be a sequencing read error. Within the sample, other DNA sequences also encode this same CDR3. This chain connects TRBV7-2 to TRBJ2-5; D gene unclear. The length of the CDR3 is 11 residues. V gave up 4 bases and J gave up 5 bases, with 5 bases separating them. CDR1 is SGHTA and CDR2 is FQGNSA in the germline V gene. The CDR3 nucleotides read TGTGCCAGCAGCTCCCAGGAGACCCAGTACTTC. Amino acid sequence: CASSSQETQYF.

This chain connects TRBV25-1 to TRBJ2-7; possible D gene TRBD2, 6 bases. With 5 bases removed from V and 3 bases from J, the gap between germline ends came to 17 bases. The CDR3 extends over 15 amino acids. From germline, CDR1 is MGHDK and CDR2 SYGVNS. The CDR3 DNA reads TGTGCCAGCAGTCCAGTCGAAGGAGCGGGCTACGAGCAGTACTTC. Amino acid sequence: CASSPVEGAGYEQYF.

The chain couples TRBV19 to TRBJ2-7; no clear D gene. CDR1 is LNHDA and CDR2 is SQIVND in the germline V gene (reference sequence). V lost 3 bases to trimming and J lost 5 bases, with 11 bases between them. This CDR3 is 13 amino acids long. CDR3 in amino acids: CASSIDSAHEQYF. CDR3 in DNA: TGTGCCAGTAGTATCGACTCGGCCCACGAGCAGTACTTC.

This chain links TRBV30 with TRBJ2-7, with D perhaps given as TRBD1 or TRBD2 (5 bases each). Trimming removed 1 base at V and 3 bases at J, with 16 bases between. Germline-derived CDR1 and CDR2 are GTSNPN and SVGIG (reference sequence). The CDR3 is 15 amino acids. The CDR3 nucleotides read TGTGCCTGGAGTGCCCAGGGTGGAGGTGACTACGAGCAGTACTTC. Protein: CAWSAQGGGDYEQYF.

The chain carries TRBV11-2 and TRBJ2-1; the match to TRBD1 covers 7 bases. The J segment lost 0 bases and the V segment lost 5 bases, leaving 7 bases of the junction unmatched. Germline CDR1 reads SGHAT; CDR2 reads FQNNGV. The CDR3 has 16 amino acids. This CDR3 reads CASSTRQGISYNEQFF. The CDR3 nucleotides read TGTGCCAGCAGCACAAGACAGGGAATCTCCTACAATGAGCAGTTCTTC. Complete variable domain (other parts from reference TRBV11-2 and TRBJ2-1): EAGVAQSPRYKIIEKRQSVAFWCNPISGHATLYWYQQILGQGPKLLIQFQNNGVVDDSQLPKDRFSAERLKGVDSTLKIQPAKLEDSAVYLCASSTRQGISYNEQFFGPGTRLTVL.

The chain joins TRBV5-1 to TRBJ1-6; 9 positions match TRBD1. Germline V gene sequence: CDR1 SGHRS, CDR2 YFSETQ. This CDR3 has 17 residues. The junction had 11 bases not matched to a gene; V was cut back by 0 bases and J by 10 bases. This CDR3 reads CASSLGTGQGSNSPLHF. CDR3 nucleotide sequence: TGCGCCAGCAGCTTGGGTACGGGACAGGGTTCGAACTCACCCCTCCACTTT.

The chain recombines TRBV5-4 with TRBJ2-3; 7 bases are shared with TRBD2. CDR3 length: 16 amino acids. Losses at the gene ends were 0 bases for V and 2 bases for J; bases not matched to a gene: 6. The germline gives CDR1 SGHNT, CDR2 YYREEE (reference sequence). CDR3 protein: CASSLGGRADTDTQYF. The CDR3 DNA reads as TGTGCCAGCAGCTTGGGTGGGAGGGCCGACACAGATACGCAGTATTTT.

The rearrangement links TRBV5-4 to TRBJ2-7; no clear D. The germline V and J ends were trimmed by 1 base and 4 bases, with 9 bases remaining between them. The germline V gene has CDR1 SGHNT and CDR2 YYREEE (reference sequence). The CDR3 runs 13 residues. CDR3 protein: CASSLSHEYEQYF. DNA for the CDR3: TGTGCCAGCAGCTTGAGCCATGAATACGAGCAGTACTTC.

This rearrangement joins TRBV2 to TRBJ2-7; the D gene is possibly TRBD2 (9 bases). CDR3 length: 13 residues. Trimming pared 7 bases from V and 6 bases from J, leaving 16 bases between. Germline assignment: CDR1 SNHLY and CDR2 FYNNEI. CDR3 protein: CASKASGTGEQYF. The CDR3 DNA sequence: TGTGCCAGCAAGGCTAGCGGGACAGGCGAGCAGTACTTC.

The chain uses TRBV2 and TRBJ1-4; D might be TRBD1 (5 bases). The CDR3 totals 14 residues. V was shortened by 6 bases and J by 4 bases, with 12 bases between the two germline ends. Germline assignment: CDR1 SNHLY and CDR2 FYNNEI. The CDR3 loop reads CASRGTQSNEKLFF. Here the CDR3 DNA reads TGTGCCAGCAGGGGGACCCAGAGTAATGAAAAACTGTTTTTT.

The CDR3 loop reads CASSLTAAYGYTF. The CDR3 DNA is TGTGCCAGCAGCCTTACAGCAGCCTATGGCTACACCTTC. The chain is built from TRBV14 and TRBJ1-2; D ambiguous. The V gene's germline CDR1 is SGHDN and CDR2 FVKESK. The CDR3 totals 13 residues. Trimming left V 4 bases short and J 4 bases short, with 10 bases between.

The chain employs TRBV7-9 and TRBJ2-1; D is undetermined. Trimming removed 1 base at V and 7 bases at J, with 8 bases between. The germline gives CDR1 SEHNR, CDR2 FQNEAQ (reference sequence). The CDR3 extends over 13 amino acids. CDR3 in amino acids: CASSLGQLNEQFF. The CDR3 DNA is TGTGCCAGCAGCTTAGGCCAGTTGAATGAGCAGTTCTTC.

The J gene is TRBJ2-3, the V gene TRBV7-9; 7 bases line up with TRBD2. The germline CDR1 and CDR2 sequences are SEHNR and FQNEAQ (reference sequence). The trim removed 5 bases at V and 0 bases at J, leaving 14 bases unmatched. The CDR3 has 18 amino acids. In nucleotides, the CDR3 is TGTGCCAGCAGCCGATTCGGGACTACCTCTACTAGCACAGATACGCAGTATTTT. Its protein product is CASSRFGTTSTSTDTQYF.

The chain carries TRBV25-1 and TRBJ1-2, with no clear D. Trimming cost V 1 base and J 2 bases, with 5 bases left between them. The length of the CDR3 is 13 residues. In germline, CDR1 is MGHDK, CDR2 SYGVNS. For the CDR3, the DNA is TGTGCCAGCAGTGAATGGGGAAACTATGGCTACACCTTC. It yields the protein CASSEWGNYGYTF.

V usage is TRBV4-3 and J usage is TRBJ2-2; 7 nucleotides agree with TRBD1. Germline values: CDR1 LGHNA, CDR2 YSLEER. The CDR3 is made up of 15 amino acids. With V trimmed by 4 bases and J by 0 bases, 2 bases remained unmatched. The CDR3 is CASSRGQANTGELFF. DNA for the CDR3: TGCGCCAGCAGCCGTGGACAGGCGAACACCGGGGAGCTGTTTTTT.

This clone turned up a few times. This sequence joins TRBV5-1 and TRBJ1-5; no reliable D call. This CDR3 has 15 amino acids. The germline V gene has CDR1 SGHRS and CDR2 YFSETQ. V lost 2 bases to trimming and J lost 3 bases, with 12 bases between them. The CDR3 sequence is CASSFDGGDNQPQHF. As DNA, the CDR3 is TGCGCCAGCAGCTTTGATGGCGGAGACAATCAGCCCCAGCATTTT.

This chain joins TRBV7-9 and TRBJ2-3, with 10 bases lining up with TRBD2. The CDR3 is 16 residues long. The V gene end was trimmed by 5 bases and the J gene end by 0 bases; junction bases not matched to a gene: 5. CDR1 is SEHNR, CDR2 FQNEAQ, per germline (reference sequence). CDR3 nucleotides: TGTGCCAGCAGCCCTGGGACTAGCGTTAGCACAGATACGCAGTATTTT. It codes for CASSPGTSVSTDTQYF.

This chain connects TRBV28 to TRBJ2-2, with 7 bases aligning to TRBD1. J was trimmed by 5 bases and V by 6 bases; bases with no gene match: 6. The germline gives CDR1 MDHEN, CDR2 SYDVKM. The CDR3 extends over 14 amino acids. The CDR3 reads CASRKQGRTGELFF. The CDR3 bases are TGTGCCAGCAGGAAACAGGGGCGAACCGGGGAGCTGTTTTTT.

The chain employs TRBV10-2 and TRBJ2-3; D ambiguous. The CDR3 sequence is 11 residues long. V was clipped by 6 bases and J by 2 bases, with 3 bases between them. Germline CDR1 reads WSHSY; CDR2 reads SAAADI. As DNA, the CDR3 is TGCGCCAGCAGGAACACAGATACGCAGTATTTT. It yields the protein CASRNTDTQYF.

V gene TRBV4-1 combines with J gene TRBJ2-1, with D possibly being TRBD1 (5 bases). Germline values: CDR1 MGHRA, CDR2 YSYEKL. This CDR3 is built from 15 residues. The V and J ends lost 1 base and 0 bases respectively, with 7 bases between them. CDR3 region: CASSQVRGSYNEQFF. The CDR3 region has the DNA TGCGCCAGCAGCCAAGTTAGGGGCTCCTACAATGAGCAGTTCTTC.

As to this clone: The same CDR3 also results from other DNA sequences found in this sample. The chain recombines TRBV27 with TRBJ2-3, with 7 bases fitting TRBD1. Trimming cost V 4 bases and J 0 bases; bases outside gene matches: 4. This CDR3 is built from 15 residues. The germline V gene has CDR1 MNHEY and CDR2 SMNVEV (reference sequence). CDR3 nucleotide sequence: TGTGCCAGCAGTTCCAGGGGGACCAGCACAGATACGCAGTATTTT. It encodes CASSSRGTSTDTQYF.

The V and J genes are TRBV2 and TRBJ1-5, with TRBD1 matching 7 bases. This CDR3 is built from 14 residues. CDR1 and CDR2 (germline): SNHLY, FYNNEI. J was trimmed by 6 bases and V by 0 bases; bases with no gene match: 2. CDR3 in DNA: TGTGCCAGCAGTGAAGCGGGACAGCTTCAGCCCCAGCATTTT. Amino acids: CASSEAGQLQPQHF. Full variable domain (rest looked up from reference TRBV2 and TRBJ1-5): EPEVTQTPSHQVTQMGQEVILRCVPISNHLYFYWYRQILGQKVEFLVSFYNNEISEKSEIFDDQFSVERPDGSNFTLKIRSTKLEDSAMYFCASSEAGQLQPQHFGDGTRLSIL.

J is TRBJ2-5 and V is TRBV5-4; D is unresolved. The DNA matches TRBJ2-7 better at its end, which makes the J call doubtful. The CDR3 covers 13 residues. Germline assignment: CDR1 SGHNT and CDR2 YYREEE (reference sequence). The CDR3 nucleotides are TGTGCCAGCAGCGGATTCCTAGATAGCGAGCAGTACTTC. Translated: CASSGFLDSEQYF.

The rearrangement uses TRBV7-2 and TRBJ2-7, with 9 positions matching TRBD2. This CDR3 spans 14 amino acids. Germline lookup yields CDR1 SGHTA and CDR2 FQGNSA. Trimming cost V 5 bases and J 4 bases; bases outside gene matches: 6. The CDR3, as DNA: TGTGCCAGCAGCCAGAGCGGGGGGATATACGAGCAGTACTTC. Protein sequence: CASSQSGGIYEQYF.